The rows below give T cell receptor beta chains drawn from one sample of a study of shared clonotypes between healthy human individuals. Generated by immunoSEQ multiplex PCR, the TCRdb table keeps only in-frame clones and is missing some. The data contain about 2.3 million clones, around 90% of them singletons. Material for sequencing was naive CD4+ T cells from PBMCs. These receptors were collected from a man younger than 35 in good health. Some clones in this sample may be carry-over from other donors' samples. The CDR3 runs from the conserved cysteine through the conserved F or W. Fields, in order: J gene, clone size, D gene, V gene, CDR3 protein, CDR3 DNA. The D gene is left open where the match is weak. Size is stated for part of the rows, as once, few or many counts, or as a class when the clone is expanded.

>TRBJ2-2|-|TRBD1|TRBV7-3
CASSRQGLTGELFF
TGTGCCAGCAGCCGACAGGGCCTCACCGGGGAGCTGTTTTTT
>TRBJ2-1|-|-|TRBV5-1
CASSLVTASSYNEQFF
TGCGCCAGCAGCTTGGTTACGGCGAGCTCCTACAATGAGCAGTTCTTC
>TRBJ2-1|-|TRBD2|TRBV10-3
CAIRAGTSYNEQFF
TGTGCCATCAGAGCAGGGACTAGTTACAATGAGCAGTTCTTC
>TRBJ2-1|-|-|TRBV5-6
CASSLAGAGEQFF
TGTGCCAGCAGCTTGGCAGGGGCGGGTGAGCAGTTCTTC
>TRBJ2-6|-|-|TRBV7-2
CASSLGNSGANVLTF
TGTGCCAGCAGCTTAGGCAACTCTGGGGCCAACGTCCTGACTTTC
>TRBJ2-7|-|-|TRBV15
CATSRDRDTLYEQYF
TGTGCCACCAGCAGAGATCGGGACACCCTCTACGAGCAGTACTTC
>TRBJ1-2|-|-|TRBV10-2
CASSDTGFNGYTF
TGCGCCAGCAGCGACACAGGGTTTAATGGCTACACCTTC
>TRBJ2-1|-|TRBD2|TRBV7-8
CASSPSPLAGVFNEQFF
TGTGCCAGCAGCCCCTCCCCCCTAGCGGGAGTTTTCAATGAGCAGTTCTTC
>TRBJ2-5|once|-|TRBV11-1
CASGVHGPGGETQYF
TGTGCCAGCGGGGTCCACGGGCCAGGCGGAGAGACCCAGTACTTC
>TRBJ2-5|-|TRBD2|TRBV10-1
CASSESLAGGGHETQYF
TGCGCCAGCAGTGAGTCCTTAGCGGGAGGCGGGCACGAGACCCAGTACTTC
>TRBJ2-1|-|TRBD1|TRBV15
CATSEMGQSYNEQFF
TGTGCCACCAGCGAAATGGGACAGTCTTACAATGAGCAGTTCTTC
>TRBJ2-7|once|-|TRBV6-1
CASSALVLEQYF
TGTGCCAGCAGTGCCTTAGTACTCGAGCAGTACTTC
>TRBJ2-2|-|-|TRBV19
CASSPWERGTGELFF
TGTGCCAGTAGCCCTTGGGAGCGAGGCACCGGGGAGCTGTTTTTT
>TRBJ2-3|-|-|TRBV19
CASSDHPPFGPFPDTQYF
TGTGCCAGTAGTGATCACCCCCCGTTCGGACCCTTCCCAGATACGCAGTATTTT
>TRBJ2-1|-|-|TRBV19
CASSMPGQAYYNEQFF
TGTGCCAGTAGTATGCCAGGGCAGGCGTACTACAATGAGCAGTTCTTC
>TRBJ1-4|-|TRBD1|TRBV23-1
CASSPDRGHEKLFF
TGCGCCAGCAGCCCGGACAGGGGGCATGAAAAACTGTTTTTT
>TRBJ2-1|-|-|TRBV27
CASSYTRGSLLNNEQFF
TGTGCCAGCAGTTACACGAGGGGTTCCCTTCTTAACAATGAGCAGTTCTTC
>TRBJ2-7|-|TRBD1|TRBV5-1
CASSWTGGASYEQYF
TGCGCCAGCAGCTGGACAGGGGGCGCCTCCTACGAGCAGTACTTC
>TRBJ2-5|-|TRBD2|TRBV27
CASSSRLAGETQYF
TGTGCCAGCAGTTCAAGACTAGCGGGAGAGACCCAGTACTTC
>TRBJ1-2|-|-|TRBV15
CATSRDQGRALYGYTF
TGTGCCACCAGCAGAGATCAGGGACGCGCCCTTTATGGCTACACCTTC
>TRBJ2-7|-|-|TRBV4-2
CASSQASHTGSYEQYF
TGTGCCAGCAGCCAAGCTTCGCACACGGGCTCCTACGAGCAGTACTTC
>TRBJ2-2|-|-|TRBV6-5
CASAGELFF
TGTGCCAGTGCCGGGGAGCTGTTTTTT
>TRBJ2-1|-|TRBD2|TRBV4-2
CASSQVLAGYNEQFF
TGTGCCAGCAGCCAAGTTCTAGCGGGATACAATGAGCAGTTCTTC
>TRBJ2-3|-|TRBD2|TRBV5-5
CASSLVAGVDTQYF
TGTGCCAGCAGCTTGGTAGCGGGAGTAGATACGCAGTATTTT
>TRBJ1-5|-|-|TRBV4-1
CASSQLGLQNQPQHF
TGCGCCAGCAGCCAACTGGGACTACAAAATCAGCCCCAGCATTTT
>TRBJ2-1|-|-|TRBV28
CASSKVGYEQFF
TGTGCCAGCAGTAAGGTAGGGTATGAGCAGTTCTTC
>TRBJ2-5|-|-|TRBV4-1
CASSQDPGRERWETQYF
TGCGCCAGCAGCCAAGATCCCGGGAGAGAGAGATGGGAGACCCAGTACTTC
>TRBJ2-3|-|-|TRBV7-9
CASSLTAWTAISTDTQYF
TGTGCCAGCAGCTTAACCGCCTGGACGGCTATCAGCACAGATACGCAGTATTTT
>TRBJ2-3|-|-|TRBV15
CATSRDPQGLTDTQYF
TGTGCCACCAGCAGAGATCCCCAGGGATTAACAGATACGCAGTATTTT
>TRBJ1-1|-|-|TRBV7-9
CASSVSRGWTEAFF
TGTGCCAGCAGCGTTAGCAGGGGATGGACTGAAGCTTTCTTT
>TRBJ1-5|-|-|TRBV6-5
CASTGGNQPQHF
TGTGCCAGCACTGGGGGGAATCAGCCCCAGCATTTT
>TRBJ2-7|-|-|TRBV28
CASSSPGSAYYEQYF
TGTGCCAGCAGTTCCCCAGGCTCAGCGTACTACGAGCAGTACTTC
>TRBJ2-1|-|-|TRBV7-3
CASSSPRPISQFF
TGTGCCAGCAGCTCCCCCCGGCCTATTAGTCAGTTCTTC
>TRBJ1-3|-|-|TRBV11-2
CASSLEGPYSGNTIYF
TGTGCCAGCAGCTTAGAGGGACCGTACTCTGGAAACACCATATATTTT
>TRBJ2-7|-|-|TRBV18
CASSPVGFSSYEQYF
TGTGCCAGCTCACCAGTCGGTTTTAGCTCCTACGAGCAGTACTTC
>TRBJ2-7|-|TRBD1|TRBV6-5
CASSDRGRNEQYF
TGTGCCAGCAGCGACAGGGGTAGGAACGAGCAGTACTTC
>TRBJ1-1|-|TRBD1|TRBV29-1
CSVTGANTEAFF
TGCAGCGTAACAGGGGCGAACACTGAAGCTTTCTTT
>TRBJ1-2|once|-|TRBV6-4
CARGALGREDGVYGYTF
TGTGCCAGGGGGGCACTGGGAAGAGAGGACGGGGTGTATGGCTACACCTTC
>TRBJ1-2|-|TRBD1|TRBV7-9
CASSPQGQFFNYGYTF
TGTGCCAGCAGCCCTCAGGGACAGTTTTTTAACTATGGCTACACCTTC
>TRBJ2-7|-|-|TRBV30
CAWSLDRRHEQYF
TGTGCCTGGAGTTTAGACAGGCGGCACGAGCAGTACTTC
>TRBJ1-3|-|-|TRBV27
CASSLEGFSGNTIYF
TGTGCCAGCAGTTTAGAAGGGTTCTCTGGAAACACCATATATTTT
>TRBJ2-7|-|TRBD2|TRBV6-1
CASRLAGGNEQYF
TGTGCCAGCAGACTAGCGGGAGGGAACGAGCAGTACTTC
>TRBJ2-7|-|-|TRBV15
CATSRDMTGTYEQYF
TGTGCCACCAGCAGAGATATGACAGGTACCTACGAGCAGTACTTC
>TRBJ2-6|-|-|TRBV7-2
CASSLSLSGANVLTF
TGTGCCAGCAGCTTATCACTTTCTGGGGCCAACGTCCTGACTTTC
>TRBJ2-1|once|-|TRBV25-1
CASSGWSGSYNEQFF
TGTGCCAGCAGTGGTTGGTCGGGCTCCTACAATGAGCAGTTCTTC
>TRBJ2-1|-|-|TRBV25-1
CASSELWPTSGNEQFF
TGTGCCAGCAGTGAACTCTGGCCGACATCGGGCAATGAGCAGTTCTTC
>TRBJ2-1|-|-|TRBV5-3
CARSPRHLGQTYNEQFF
TGTGCCAGAAGCCCCCGGCACCTAGGACAGACCTACAATGAGCAGTTCTTC
>TRBJ2-7|-|-|TRBV29-1
CSVAPDGDSYEQYF
TGCAGCGTTGCCCCCGACGGAGACTCCTACGAGCAGTACTTC
>TRBJ1-2|once|-|TRBV5-6
CASSLGDGRNYGYTF
TGTGCCAGCAGCTTGGGGGACGGGAGAAACTATGGCTACACCTTC
>TRBJ1-4|-|-|TRBV5-1
CASWPTPGLNEKLFF
TGCGCCAGCTGGCCGACCCCGGGGCTCAATGAAAAACTGTTTTTT
>TRBJ2-1|-|TRBD2|TRBV4-1
CASSPTGTSYYEQFF
TGCGCCAGCAGCCCGACCGGGACTAGTTACTATGAGCAGTTCTTC
>TRBJ1-5|-|TRBD1|TRBV6-6
CATGTGTGMGKTQHF
TGTGCCACGGGAACCGGGACAGGAATGGGAAAGACCCAGCATTTT
>TRBJ1-1|-|-|TRBV5-6
CASSPSPGSRYTEAFF
TGTGCCAGCAGCCCCAGTCCCGGGAGCAGATACACTGAAGCTTTCTTT